This TCR beta chain was sequenced during a study of T cells after yellow fever vaccination. A single record per CDR3 protein comes from TCRdb applying MiXCR to the 5' RACE reads. The sample carries some 340,000 distinct CDR3 sequences, roughly 3.9% recorded once. The V gene lost 5 bases and the J gene lost 13 bases, with 12 bases spanning the gap. The CDR3 has 11 amino acids. The chain employs TRBV12-3 or TRBV12-4 and TRBJ2-4; no firm D call. Specimen: PBMCs, collected 5 days after the yellow fever booster vaccination. The sequence came from a man in his late teens or twenties who received the YFV17D yellow fever vaccine. This CDR3 is CASSAPGRQYF. The CDR3 DNA follows: TGTGCCAGCAGTGCCCCTGGCCGACAGTACTTC.